These 10 T cell receptor beta chains originate from one sample sequenced in a study of T-cell reconstitution after alpha-beta-depleted transplantation in children. It was with unique molecular identifiers that the TCRbeta library was prepared. A single record per CDR3 protein comes from TCRdb applying MiXCR to the PCR reads. In the table there are 170,000 or so distinct CDR3 sequences, 6.5% to 7.5% of which are singletons. The sample was PBMCs from the stem cell graft donor, taken from the stem cell graft. Source of these receptors: a human donor who donated a stem cell graft to a child with Wiskott-Aldrich syndrome.

This clonotype was picked up many times. J is TRBJ2-2 and V is TRBV7-9, with D possibly TRBD2 on 5 matching bases. V was cut by 3 bases and J by 2 bases, with 16 bases left in between. Germline CDR1 SEHNR, CDR2 FQNEAQ (reference sequence). The CDR3 has 17 amino acids. CDR3 sequence (DNA): TGTGCCAGCAGCTTGTCGTCTGTGCGGGTTAACACCGGGGAGCTGTTTTTT. Protein sequence: CASSLSSVRVNTGELFF.

The chain has TRBV5-1 and TRBJ2-7, with D perhaps matching TRBD1 (5 bases). The CDR3 has 13 residues. V was pared by 0 bases and J by 4 bases, with 8 bases between. Germline CDR1 reads SGHRS; CDR2 reads YFSETQ. The CDR3 nucleotides read TGCGCCAGCAGCTTGGGACAGAGGTACGAGCAGTACTTC. Translation gives CASSLGQRYEQYF.

This clonotype was observed at least ten times. The chain couples TRBV6-1 to TRBJ1-5; D is unclear. The CDR3 length is 13 residues. CDR1 is MNHNS, CDR2 SASEGT, per germline. Trimming left V 1 base short and J 11 bases short, with 12 bases between. The CDR3 region has the DNA TGTGCCAGCAGTGAAGAGAGGGATACAACCCAGCATTTT. It yields the protein CASSEERDTTQHF.

V is TRBV10-3 and J is TRBJ2-6; D gene uncertain. Trimming cost V 3 bases and J 0 bases, with 6 bases left between them. This CDR3 comprises 15 residues. Germline lookup yields CDR1 ENHRY and CDR2 SYGVKD. Here the CDR3 DNA reads TGTGCCATCAGTGACTCGAGCTCTGGGGCCAACGTCCTGACTTTC. It yields the protein CAISDSSSGANVLTF.

Concerning this clonotype itself: A single base separates this from a much larger clone, so it may be a read error. The V gene is TRBV18, the J gene TRBJ2-3; no firm D call. The CDR3 loop spans 15 amino acids. V dropped 4 bases and J dropped 2 bases, with 13 bases sitting between them. From germline, CDR1 is KGHSH and CDR2 LQKENI. The CDR3 loop reads CASSLPIFNTDTQYF. CDR3 in DNA: TGTGCCAGCTCACTACCGATCTTCAACACAGATACGCAGTATTTT.

This clonotype was seen at least ten times. CDR3 DNA: TGTGCCAGCAGTTTAGTTCGGGACAGGGGGGAAGACCCCATTCAGTACTTC. This sequence encodes CASSLVRDRGEDPIQYF. V and J are TRBV12-3 or TRBV12-4 and TRBJ2-4; 11 bases agree with TRBD1. V trimming: 1 base; J trimming: 9 bases; junction bases outside the gene matches: 11. The CDR3 spans 17 residues.

This rearrangement joins TRBV3-1 to TRBJ2-1; 13 bases line up with TRBD2. Trimming took 1 base from V and 6 from J; bases not matched to a gene: 9. Germline loops: CDR1 LGHDT, CDR2 YNNKEL (reference sequence). This CDR3 has 18 residues. CDR3 coding DNA: TGTGCCAGCAGCCAAGTAACTAGCGGGAGGGCCTTTCGCAATGAGCAGTTCTTC. Translating it yields CASSQVTSGRAFRNEQFF.

The table lists this clonotype with many counts. The chain combines TRBV3-1 with TRBJ1-2; no firm D call. The CDR3 has 14 amino acids. Germline values: CDR1 LGHDT, CDR2 YNNKEL (reference sequence). V lost 4 bases and J 2 bases, leaving 11 bases between the germline ends. The CDR3 reads CASSPGSRNYGYTF. DNA for the CDR3: TGTGCCAGCAGCCCCGGGAGTAGGAACTATGGCTACACCTTC.

The DNA of the CDR3 is TGTGCCAGCAGTGAAAATGCCGGGAACGAGCAGTACTTC. As protein: CASSENAGNEQYF. The chain has TRBV2 and TRBJ2-7; tentatively, D is TRBD2 (5 bases). Deletions cut 2 bases from V and 5 bases from J, with 10 bases between. The CDR3 length is 13 residues. The V gene's germline CDR1 is SNHLY and CDR2 FYNNEI.

This clonotype was observed at least ten times. This rearrangement joins TRBV10-3 to TRBJ2-2; 8 bases align to TRBD1. The junction had 5 bases not matched to a gene; V was cut back by 6 bases and J by 2 bases. Germline loops: CDR1 ENHRY, CDR2 SYGVKD. There are 15 residues in the CDR3. The CDR3 protein is CAISVGQGNTGELFF. The CDR3 DNA reads as TGTGCCATCAGCGTAGGACAGGGCAACACCGGGGAGCTGTTTTTT.